The next 6 T cell receptor beta chains were all read from a single sample in a study of cytomegalovirus exposure and HLA in healthy donors. Profiled with immunoSEQ multiplex PCR; TCRdb holds only in-frame clones, not every one. The sample lists some 170,000 clones; around 82% were seen once. The sample comprised PBMCs. All receptors derive from a man aged 25 to 40 in good health and CMV-seropositive.

This clone has only one observation. The chain links TRBV27 to TRBJ2-3; D remains ambiguous. CDR3 length: 16 amino acids. With 6 bases removed from V and 4 bases from J, the gap between germline ends came to 20 bases. The germline V gene encodes CDR1 MNHEY and CDR2 SMNVEV (reference sequence). CDR3 DNA sequence: TGTGCCAGCAGGGTGGCTTCGGGTTGGAGCGCAGATACGCAGTATTTT. Its translation is CASRVASGWSADTQYF.

This chain joins TRBV5-1 and TRBJ1-5; a possible D gene is TRBD1 (6 bases). This CDR3 is 15 amino acids long. CDR1 SGHRS and CDR2 YFSETQ come from the germline V gene. V was trimmed by 5 bases and J by 0 bases, leaving 12 bases between them. Here the CDR3 DNA reads TGCGCCAGCAGAAGCACAGGGAGTAGCAATCAGCCCCAGCATTTT. Its protein is CASRSTGSSNQPQHF.

The rearrangement uses TRBV5-6 and TRBJ1-1; D is undetermined. The CDR3 has 13 amino acids. Trimming stripped 0 bases from V and 4 bases from J, with 7 bases between. Germline V gives CDR1 SGHDT, CDR2 YYEEEE. DNA of the CDR3: TGTGCCAGCAGCTTGGGGAGGGCCACTGAAGCTTTCTTT. Residues: CASSLGRATEAFF. The whole variable domain, remainder taken from reference TRBV5-6 and TRBJ1-1, is DAGVTQSPTHLIKTRGQQVTLRCSPKSGHDTVSWYQQALGQGPQFIFQYYEEEERQRGNFPDRFSGHQFPNYSSELNVNALLLGDSALYLCASSLGRATEAFFGQGTRLTVV.

The chain combines TRBV6-1 with TRBJ2-5; 8 bases match TRBD1. With V trimmed by 4 bases and J by 5 bases, 6 bases remained unmatched. CDR3 length: 14 amino acids. The V gene's germline CDR1 is MNHNS and CDR2 SASEGT. In nucleotides, the CDR3 is TGTGCCAGCAGTGGGGCAGGGGGCTTGGAGACCCAGTACTTC. Protein: CASSGAGGLETQYF.

V is TRBV7-7 and J is TRBJ1-1, with D unresolved. This CDR3 region has 13 residues. V was pared by 5 bases and J by 5 bases, with 12 bases between. From germline, CDR1 is SSHAT and CDR2 FNYEAQ (reference sequence). The CDR3, as DNA: TGTGCCAGCAGCACCGGCCCCGGGACTGAAGCTTTCTTT. Translating gives CASSTGPGTEAFF.

The chain is built from TRBV28 and TRBJ2-7; no clear D gene. V dropped 3 bases and J dropped 3 bases, with 9 bases sitting between them. Germline lookup yields CDR1 MDHEN and CDR2 SYDVKM. The CDR3 is made up of 13 amino acids. CDR3 residues: CASSFVQNYEQYF. The CDR3 nucleotides are TGTGCCAGCAGTTTTGTCCAGAACTACGAGCAGTACTTC.